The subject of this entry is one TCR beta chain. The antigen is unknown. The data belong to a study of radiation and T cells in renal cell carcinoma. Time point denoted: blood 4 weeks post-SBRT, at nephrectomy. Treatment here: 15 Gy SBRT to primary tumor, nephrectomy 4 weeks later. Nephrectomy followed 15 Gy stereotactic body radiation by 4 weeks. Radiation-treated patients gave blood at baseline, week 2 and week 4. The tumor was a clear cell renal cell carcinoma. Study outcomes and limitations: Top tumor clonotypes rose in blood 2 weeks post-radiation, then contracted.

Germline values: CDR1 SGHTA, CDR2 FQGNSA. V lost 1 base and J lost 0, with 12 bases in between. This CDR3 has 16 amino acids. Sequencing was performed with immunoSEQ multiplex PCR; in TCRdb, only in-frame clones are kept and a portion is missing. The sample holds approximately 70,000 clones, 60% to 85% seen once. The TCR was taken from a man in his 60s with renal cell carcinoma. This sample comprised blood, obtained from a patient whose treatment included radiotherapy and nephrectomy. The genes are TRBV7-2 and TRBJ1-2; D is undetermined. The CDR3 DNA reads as TGTGCCAGCAGCTTAGATCACAGCTTAGCTAACTATGGCTACACCTTC. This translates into CASSLDHSLANYGYTF.